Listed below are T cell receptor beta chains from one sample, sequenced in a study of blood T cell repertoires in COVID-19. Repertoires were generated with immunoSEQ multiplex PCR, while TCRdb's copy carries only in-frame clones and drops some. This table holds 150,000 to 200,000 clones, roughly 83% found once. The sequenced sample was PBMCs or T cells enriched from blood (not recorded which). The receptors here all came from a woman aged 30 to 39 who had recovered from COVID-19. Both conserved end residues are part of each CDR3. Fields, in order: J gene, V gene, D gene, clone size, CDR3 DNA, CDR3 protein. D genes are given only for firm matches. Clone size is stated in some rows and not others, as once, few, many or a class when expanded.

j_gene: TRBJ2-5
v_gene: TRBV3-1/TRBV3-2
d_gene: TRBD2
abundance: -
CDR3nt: TGTGCCAGCAGCCTTTACTATGGGACTAGCGGGAGAATAGGAGGTCGAGAGACCCAGTACTTC
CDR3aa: CASSLYYGTSGRIGGRETQYF

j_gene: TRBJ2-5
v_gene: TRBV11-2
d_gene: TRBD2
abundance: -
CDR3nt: TGTGCCAGCAGCTTAGACCCCCTAGCGGGAGGCAGGACCCAGTACTTC
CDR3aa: CASSLDPLAGGRTQYF

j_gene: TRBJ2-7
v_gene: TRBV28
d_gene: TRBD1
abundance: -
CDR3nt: TGTGCCAGCAGTGAAGGGACAGGAGGCTCCTACGAGCAGTACTTC
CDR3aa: CASSEGTGGSYEQYF

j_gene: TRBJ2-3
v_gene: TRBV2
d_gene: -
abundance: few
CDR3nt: TGTGCCAGTACAGGGTCAGATACGCAGTATTTT
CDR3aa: CASTGSDTQYF

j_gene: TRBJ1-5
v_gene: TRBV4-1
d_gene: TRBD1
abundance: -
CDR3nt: TGCGCCAGCAGCCAGGAAGCAGGGGGGCAGCCCCAGCATTTT
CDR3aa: CASSQEAGGQPQHF

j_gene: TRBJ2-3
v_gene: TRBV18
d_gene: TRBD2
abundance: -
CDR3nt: TGTGCCAGCTCATCCGGGACTAGCGGATCGGGGGGCACAGATACGCAGTATTTT
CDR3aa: CASSSGTSGSGGTDTQYF

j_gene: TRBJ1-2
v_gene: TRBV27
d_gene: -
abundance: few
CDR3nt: TGTGCCAGCAGTTCCCCGACACAGGGACAACGGGGCTACACCTTC
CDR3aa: CASSSPTQGQRGYTF

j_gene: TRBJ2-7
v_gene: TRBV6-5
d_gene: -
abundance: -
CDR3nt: TGTGCCAGCAGTTGGACGCCAAAAGGGAGCGAGCAGTACTTC
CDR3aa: CASSWTPKGSEQYF

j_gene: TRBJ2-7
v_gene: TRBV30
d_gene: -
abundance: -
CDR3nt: TGTGCCTGGAGTCGCGGGACCGCAACCTACGAGCAGTACTTC
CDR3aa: CAWSRGTATYEQYF

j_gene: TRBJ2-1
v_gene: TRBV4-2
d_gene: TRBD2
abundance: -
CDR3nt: TGTGCCAGCAGCCAAGATTTTGGACTAGCGGGAAACTCCTACAATGAGCAGTTCTTC
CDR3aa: CASSQDFGLAGNSYNEQFF

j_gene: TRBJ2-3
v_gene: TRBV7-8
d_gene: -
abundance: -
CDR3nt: TGTGCCAGCAGCCAGCTCACAGATACGCAGTATTTT
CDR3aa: CASSQLTDTQYF

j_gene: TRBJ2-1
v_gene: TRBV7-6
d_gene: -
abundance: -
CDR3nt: TGTGCCAGCAGCCCCGGGTCAAGTCCCTACAATGAGCAGTTCTTC
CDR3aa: CASSPGSSPYNEQFF

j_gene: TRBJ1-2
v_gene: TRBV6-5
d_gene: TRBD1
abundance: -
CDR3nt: TGTGCCAGCAGCGCCGACAGGGCTAACTATGGCTACACCTTC
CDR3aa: CASSADRANYGYTF